This T cell receptor (beta chain) was identified in a study of blood T cell repertoires in COVID-19. Study in general: There were acute and convalescent COVID-19 samples, and they came from the United States, Italy and Spain. PBMCs, B-cell-depleted T cells, or T cells provided the cDNA or gDNA that made up the material.

Trimming cost V 2 bases and J 5 bases; bases outside gene matches: 2. CDR3 length: 13 amino acids. Per germline, CDR1 LGHNA and CDR2 YNFKEQ. The assay was immunoSEQ multiplex PCR, and TCRdb's table has in-frame clones only and misses some. The profile shows over 90,000 clones, about 80% of them singletons. This chain links TRBV4-2 with TRBJ1-1; 7 bases are shared with TRBD1. This clonotype originated in a human donor in a cohort sampled during active COVID-19. The sequenced sample consisted of peripheral blood. The CDR3 DNA follows: TGTGCCAGCAGCCAACCAGGGGGGACTGAAGCTTTCTTT. It codes for CASSQPGGTEAFF.